Following are 29 T cell receptor beta chains from one sample sequenced in a study of T cell responses to AZD1222 COVID-19 vaccine. Assay used: immunoSEQ multiplex PCR; TCRdb lists only in-frame clones, some missing. The sample holds roughly 150,000 clones, approximately 94% seen once. Sequencing used peripheral blood, obtained on day 0 of AZD1222 vaccination. The receptors come from an adult in good health.

The chain is built from TRBV27 and TRBJ2-1, with TRBD2 matching 13 bases. This CDR3 region has 18 residues. Germline assignment: CDR1 MNHEY and CDR2 SMNVEV (reference sequence). V was pared by 4 bases and J by 4 bases, with 10 bases of the junction left unmatched. The CDR3 DNA follows: TGTGCCAGCAGTTCGCCCCCCAGACTAGCGGGGGGATACAATGAGCAGTTCTTC. It specifies CASSSPPRLAGGYNEQFF.

The CDR3 nucleotides read TGTGCCAGCAGCTTAGGACCATCACGGGAGGAAAAACTGTTTTTT. Protein: CASSLGPSREEKLFF. The V and J genes are TRBV7-9 and TRBJ1-4; D ambiguous. Germline V gene sequence: CDR1 SEHNR, CDR2 FQNEAQ (reference sequence). The V end lost 1 base, the J end lost 8 bases, and 14 bases lay between the germline ends. The CDR3 consists of 15 residues.

The chain links TRBV28 to TRBJ1-4, with D possibly matching TRBD1 (5 bases). V dropped 7 bases and J dropped 0 bases, with 12 bases sitting between them. Germline CDR1 and CDR2: MDHEN and SYDVKM. This CDR3 has 15 amino acids. The CDR3 bases are TGTGCCAGCACCCTTGGGGGGGCAACTAATGAAAAACTGTTTTTT. Protein product: CASTLGGATNEKLFF. Complete variable domain (other parts from reference TRBV28 and TRBJ1-4): DVKVTQSSRYLVKRTGEKVFLECVQDMDHENMFWYRQDPGLGLRLIYFSYDVKMKEKGDIPEGYSVSREKKERFSLILESASTNQTSMYLCASTLGGATNEKLFFGSGTQLSVL.

The rearrangement uses TRBV4-2 and TRBJ2-1; weak D call: TRBD1 (5 bases). This CDR3 is 18 amino acids long. Germline CDR1 and CDR2: LGHNA and YNFKEQ. The V end was cut by 1 base, the J end by 3 bases, with 19 bases between. The CDR3 region has the DNA TGTGCCAGCAGCCAAGGTGCTACCAGGGTTGTAAGCTACAATGAGCAGTTCTTC. Protein: CASSQGATRVVSYNEQFF.

This clone occurred once. The J gene is TRBJ1-5, the V gene TRBV6-6; 7 bases map to TRBD1. With V trimmed by 6 bases and J by 6 bases, 8 bases remained unmatched. Germline V gives CDR1 MNHNY, CDR2 SVGAGI (reference sequence). This CDR3 contains 14 residues. The CDR3: CASRTRGLSQPQHF. CDR3 nucleotides: TGTGCCAGCAGAACTAGGGGGCTCAGTCAGCCCCAGCATTTT.

This clone came up once. The V call is TRBV7-2, the J call TRBJ1-6; D ambiguous. Between the trimmed V and J ends, which lost 2 bases and 7 bases, there was a span of 9 bases. Germline V gene data show CDR1 as SGHTA and CDR2 as FQGNSA. The CDR3 spans 14 residues. CDR3 in amino acids: CASSLRPENSPLHF. For the CDR3, the DNA is TGTGCCAGCAGCTTACGACCGGAAAATTCACCCCTCCACTTT.

This clone was detected once. The CDR3 protein is CASSSGAPGNTIYF. The CDR3 bases are TGTGCCAGCAGTTCAGGGGCTCCTGGAAACACCATATATTTT. The chain links TRBV25-1 to TRBJ1-3; D is perhaps TRBD1 (6 bases). The V and J ends lost 5 bases and 2 bases respectively, with 10 bases between them. This CDR3 has 14 amino acids. CDR1 is MGHDK and CDR2 is SYGVNS in the germline V gene.

J is TRBJ1-5 and V is TRBV19; D remains ambiguous. V lost 2 bases and J lost 7, with 12 bases in between. CDR1 and CDR2 from the germline V gene are LNHDA and SQIVND (reference sequence). The CDR3 sequence is 14 residues long. The CDR3: CASSIIITTQPQHF. In nucleotides, the CDR3 is TGTGCCAGTAGTATAATAATTACAACCCAGCCCCAGCATTTT.

This chain links TRBV19 with TRBJ1-5; no clear D gene. Germline CDR1 is LNHDA and CDR2 is SQIVND (reference sequence). The CDR3 loop spans 13 amino acids. In DNA, the CDR3 is TGTGCGGTGTCACCGGGTTTGGGTCAGCCCCAGCATTTT. This translates into CAVSPGLGQPQHF.

Note on this clone: Other nucleotide sequences from this sample produce the same CDR3. J is TRBJ2-5 and V is TRBV7-2; no clear D. The V end was cut by 1 base, the J end by 2 bases, with 5 bases between. This CDR3 is built from 13 residues. The germline CDR1 and CDR2 sequences are SGHTA and FQGNSA. The CDR3 loop is CASSLGLQETQYF. In nucleotides, the CDR3 is TGTGCCAGCAGCTTAGGGTTACAAGAGACCCAGTACTTC.

V gene TRBV19 combines with J gene TRBJ1-5, with D possibly matching TRBD1 (5 bases). Germline V lookup: CDR1 LNHDA, CDR2 SQIVND (reference sequence). Trimming took off 3 bases at V and 5 bases at J, with 8 bases between the two ends. The CDR3 sequence is 13 residues long. The CDR3 region has the DNA TGTGCCAGTAGTATCAGGGTTGATCAGCCCCAGCATTTT. This translates into CASSIRVDQPQHF.

V and J are TRBV2 and TRBJ2-5; 8 nucleotides match TRBD2. This CDR3 has 16 residues. Germline CDR1 SNHLY, CDR2 FYNNEI. Germline trimming cut 1 base from V and 5 bases from J; bases unmatched to any gene: 9. The CDR3 bases are TGTGCCAGCAGTGAAGTTAAGACTAGCGCGGCGGAGACCCAGTACTTC. This translates into CASSEVKTSAAETQYF.

This chain joins TRBV10-3 and TRBJ1-1; TRBD1 might be the D (5 bases). Trimming removed 3 bases at V and 11 bases at J, with 10 bases between. CDR3 length: 11 amino acids. Germline CDR1 is ENHRY and CDR2 is SYGVKD. The CDR3 sequence: CAISDRDSAFF. In DNA form, the CDR3 reads TGTGCCATCAGTGACCGGGACTCCGCTTTCTTT.

The V and J genes are TRBV20-1 and TRBJ2-5; maybe TRBD1 (6 bases). The length of the CDR3 is 17 residues. V lost 3 bases and J 0 bases, leaving 20 bases between the germline ends. Per germline, CDR1 DFQATT and CDR2 SNEGSKA (reference sequence). The CDR3, as DNA: TGCAGTGCTAGTGGGGGATGGGGGCACCAGTACCAAGAGACCCAGTACTTC. It is translated as CSASGGWGHQYQETQYF.

This clone was picked up one time. The V and J genes are TRBV19 and TRBJ2-1; a weak D match, TRBD1 (6 bases). Germline V gene sequence: CDR1 LNHDA, CDR2 SQIVND (reference sequence). This CDR3 has 12 amino acids. The V end lost 6 bases, the J end lost 9 bases, and 12 bases lay between the germline ends. The CDR3 DNA sequence: TGTGCCAGTAGCACACAGGGAAGTGAGCAGTTCTTC. It translates to CASSTQGSEQFF.

The J gene is TRBJ1-1, the V gene TRBV10-1, with TRBD1 matching 11 bases. Germline V gives CDR1 WNHNN, CDR2 SYGVQD (reference sequence). Trimming at V came to 4 bases and at J to 5 bases, leaving 6 bases not matched to a gene. This CDR3 spans 15 amino acids. In DNA, the CDR3 is TGCGCCAGCAGTGGTTCCGGGACAGGGGGAACTGAAGCTTTCTTT. Translation gives CASSGSGTGGTEAFF.

The rearrangement links TRBV20-1 to TRBJ1-2; D not resolved. The CDR3 spans 11 residues. V lost 0 bases to trimming and J lost 6 bases, with 5 bases between them. The germline CDR1 and CDR2 sequences are DFQATT and SNEGSKA (reference sequence). The CDR3 DNA follows: TGCAGTGCTAGAGAGTCGGATGGCTACACCTTC. It is translated as CSARESDGYTF.

This chain uses TRBV30 with TRBJ1-5; 7 bases map to TRBD1. The CDR3 has 15 amino acids. Germline V gives CDR1 GTSNPN, CDR2 SVGIG (reference sequence). V lost 0 bases to trimming and J lost 7 bases; unmatched junction nucleotides: 9. As DNA, the CDR3 is TGTGCCTGGAGTGTAACGACAGGGTTCGGGCAGCCCCAGCATTTT. It codes for CAWSVTTGFGQPQHF.

The chain recombines TRBV28 with TRBJ2-1; the match to TRBD2 covers 7 bases. The germline V gene encodes CDR1 MDHEN and CDR2 SYDVKM. This CDR3 is 15 amino acids long. The trim removed 7 bases at V and 3 bases at J, leaving 9 bases unmatched. This CDR3 reads CASTTLGGDYNEQFF. CDR3 nucleotide sequence: TGTGCCAGCACCACCTTGGGGGGGGACTACAATGAGCAGTTCTTC.

V and J are TRBV28 and TRBJ1-1; TRBD1 might be the D (6 bases). The CDR3 is made up of 13 amino acids. V was clipped by 4 bases and J by 6 bases, with 12 bases between them. Germline CDR1 and CDR2: MDHEN and SYDVKM. In DNA, the CDR3 is TGTGCCAGCAGTTCTACAGGGTTCCCTGAAGCTTTCTTT. It yields the protein CASSSTGFPEAFF.

The chain is built from TRBV20-1 and TRBJ1-1, with 11 nucleotides matching TRBD1. V lost 3 bases, J lost 5 bases, and 11 bases stayed unmatched. The CDR3 sequence is 16 residues long. The germline CDR1 and CDR2 sequences are DFQATT and SNEGSKA (reference sequence). CDR3 region: CSASPPSGQGATEAFF. The CDR3 DNA reads TGCAGTGCTAGTCCCCCCAGTGGACAGGGGGCGACTGAAGCTTTCTTT.

V is TRBV10-3 and J is TRBJ2-2, with 9 bases matching TRBD1. V lost 6 bases, J lost 5 bases, and 1 base stayed unmatched. Germline CDR1 and CDR2: ENHRY and SYGVKD. This CDR3 contains 13 residues. DNA of the CDR3: TGTGCCATCAGCGGGACAGGGACCGGGGAGCTGTTTTTT. It encodes CAISGTGTGELFF.

The CDR3 DNA reads as TGCGCCAGCAGCCAAGATTTCCGGACAGGCTCGAACACTGAAGCTTTCTTT. It encodes CASSQDFRTGSNTEAFF. V and J are TRBV4-1 and TRBJ1-1; 7 bases are a match to TRBD1. The germline CDR1 and CDR2 sequences are MGHRA and YSYEKL. V dropped 0 bases and J dropped 1; count of bases not matched to a gene: 8. The CDR3 has 17 amino acids.

The chain recombines TRBV5-5 with TRBJ1-4; 7 nucleotides align to TRBD1. The CDR3 has 15 amino acids. Germline values: CDR1 SGHKS, CDR2 YYEKEE (reference sequence). The V gene end was trimmed by 4 bases and the J gene end by 5 bases; junction bases not matched to a gene: 8. The CDR3 is CASSIRQGLNEKLFF. CDR3 sequence (DNA): TGTGCCAGCAGCATCCGACAGGGTCTCAATGAAAAACTGTTTTTT.

This clone was found a few times. This chain connects TRBV30 to TRBJ1-2; D remains unclear. V was cut by 5 bases and J by 2 bases, with 9 bases left in between. The germline V gene has CDR1 GTSNPN and CDR2 SVGIG (reference sequence). The CDR3 contains 12 residues. The CDR3 nucleotides read TGTGCCTGGGGACCGCAAAACTATGGCTACACCTTC. Protein product: CAWGPQNYGYTF.

The chain has TRBV11-2 and TRBJ2-5; 9 bases map to TRBD2. After removal of 1 base from V and 5 bases from J, the junction contained 11 bases not matched to a gene. Germline CDR1 and CDR2: SGHAT and FQNNGV. The CDR3 totals 17 residues. This CDR3 is CASSLGTGGGAWETQYF. The CDR3 DNA is TGTGCCAGCAGCTTAGGCACTGGCGGGGGGGCGTGGGAGACCCAGTACTTC.

The chain joins TRBV12-3 or TRBV12-4 to TRBJ1-1; possible D gene TRBD1, 6 bases. Trimming left V 6 bases short and J 7 bases short, with 15 bases between. CDR3 length: 13 residues. CDR3 residues: CASSAGHWVEAFF. The DNA for the CDR3 is TGTGCCAGCAGCGCGGGACATTGGGTTGAAGCTTTCTTT.

This chain links TRBV5-4 with TRBJ1-4; the match to TRBD1 covers 9 bases. The CDR3 loop spans 16 amino acids. Germline V gives CDR1 SGHNT, CDR2 YYREEE (reference sequence). V shed 4 bases and J 10 bases; nucleotides not matched to a gene: 14. CDR3 sequence (DNA): TGTGCCAGCAGCGTATCGACGGGACAGGGACTCGTAAAACTGTTTTTT. Protein product: CASSVSTGQGLVKLFF.

V is TRBV5-1 and J is TRBJ2-7; D gene ambiguous. Trimming left V 2 bases short and J 1 base short, with 10 bases between. The CDR3 is made up of 14 amino acids. Germline CDR1 reads SGHRS; CDR2 reads YFSETQ. DNA of the CDR3: TGCGCCAGCAGCTTCGGATCGGGTTCCTACGAGCAGTACTTC. Translated: CASSFGSGSYEQYF.